These T cell receptor beta chains were read from a single sample in a study of shared clonotypes between healthy human individuals. Libraries were prepared by immunoSEQ multiplex PCR; TCRdb keeps only in-frame clonotypes and omits some of them. The repertoire consists of 2 million to 2.5 million clones, with roughly 91% occurring once and the leading ten covering around 1.7%. The sample comprised naive CD8+ T cells from PBMCs. Every receptor here comes from a man aged 18 to 30 in good health. Some clones in this sample may be carry-over from other donors' samples. The CDR3 runs from the conserved cysteine through the conserved F or W. Each record gives: D gene, J gene, V gene, CDR3 protein, CDR3 DNA. A D gene is named only where the DNA matches it firmly.

>.|TRBJ2-7|TRBV4-1
CASSQDPGGYEQYF
TGCGCCAGCAGCCAAGATCCGGGCGGCTACGAGCAGTACTTC
>TRBD1|TRBJ1-2|TRBV29-1
CSVGSPGTANYGYTF
TGCAGCGTTGGGTCGCCCGGGACAGCAAACTATGGCTACACCTTC
>TRBD1|TRBJ1-2|TRBV7-9
CASRGDSGDGYTF
TGTGCCAGCAGGGGGGACAGCGGGGATGGCTACACCTTC
>TRBD1|TRBJ2-2|TRBV27
CASSLLQGAVTGELFF
TGTGCCAGCAGTTTATTACAGGGGGCGGTCACCGGGGAGCTGTTTTTT
>TRBD1|TRBJ2-7|TRBV27
CASSSGQGAYEQYF
TGTGCCAGCAGTTCTGGACAGGGGGCTTACGAGCAGTACTTC
>TRBD1|TRBJ1-4|TRBV29-1
CSAETGTHEKLFF
TGCAGCGCCGAGACAGGGACCCATGAAAAACTGTTTTTT
>.|TRBJ2-1|TRBV19
CASSIASQNNEQFF
TGTGCCAGTAGTATAGCTAGCCAAAACAATGAGCAGTTCTTC
>TRBD2|TRBJ2-7|TRBV7-9
CASSHGGLAGVFAHEQYF
TGTGCCAGCAGTCATGGTGGGCTAGCGGGAGTTTTTGCCCACGAGCAGTACTTC
>.|TRBJ2-7|TRBV27
CASRTLFDRHYEQYF
TGTGCCAGCAGGACACTCTTCGACCGGCACTACGAGCAGTACTTC
>.|TRBJ2-6|TRBV29-1
CSAAGYSGANVLTF
TGCAGCGCAGCCGGATATTCTGGGGCCAACGTCCTGACTTTC
>.|TRBJ2-6|TRBV5-1
CASSQGLDDSGANVLTF
TGCGCCAGCAGCCAGGGACTCGATGACTCTGGGGCCAACGTCCTGACTTTC
>TRBD2|TRBJ2-3|TRBV5-6
CASSLVGLAGGTDTQYF
TGTGCCAGCAGCTTGGTAGGACTAGCGGGCGGGACAGATACGCAGTATTTT
>.|TRBJ1-1|TRBV9
CASSVGHNTEAFF
TGTGCCAGCAGCGTAGGACATAACACTGAAGCTTTCTTT